This T cell receptor beta chain was observed in a study of T cells after yellow fever vaccination. Turning to the study itself: Preparing low-cell-number fractions relied on SMART-Seq v4 Ultra Low Input.

In regard to this clonotype: Its cognate antigen is unknown.

From germline, CDR1 is MNHEY and CDR2 SMNVEV (reference sequence). The V end lost 4 bases, the J end lost 4 bases, and 13 bases lay between the germline ends. The CDR3 is made up of 14 amino acids. Study conclusions and caveats: Booster sampling recovered most clones from primary vaccination (96% CD4, around 88% CD8). Abundant bulk-population clonotypes could contaminate the FACS-sorted repertoires.

5'RACE template switching added a universal primer site and UMIs to TCR cDNA. From the 5' RACE reads, TCRdb called clonotypes with MiXCR, one entry per CDR3 protein. The sample holds under 500,000 distinct CDR3 sequences, 18% seen once. This clonotype was sampled from a man in his late teens or twenties who received the YFV17D yellow fever vaccine. This chain connects TRBV27 to TRBJ1-1, with D possibly being TRBD1 (5 bases). The input for sequencing was PBMCs, taken before the yellow fever booster vaccination. The CDR3 DNA reads TGTGCCAGCAGTTATTTGGGGGTGGGCACTGAAGCTTTCTTT. It codes for CASSYLGVGTEAFF.